The clone carrying this T cell receptor beta chain was recorded a few times. Its antigen is still unknown. The repertoire was sequenced with immunoSEQ multiplex PCR; TCRdb's copy has only in-frame clones and lacks some. Of some 2,100 clones in the sample, less than 15% were seen once. The sample is drawn from a study of tumour-infiltrating T cells in Burkitt lymphoma. About the research overall: Patients covered every epidemiological subtype of Burkitt lymphoma. Repertoire clonality predicted overall and progression-free survival. Study results and limitations: Several public clonotypes recurred in numerous Burkitt lymphoma patients.

V was trimmed by 2 bases and J by 2 bases, leaving 13 bases between them. This CDR3 comprises 16 residues. Germline CDR1 reads MNHEY; CDR2 reads SMNVEV (reference sequence). V gene TRBV27 combines with J gene TRBJ2-1; D might be TRBD1 (5 bases). Material: tumor tissue from a relapse. This receptor was identified in a human donor with relapsed Burkitt lymphoma. The CDR3: CASSLGADDPYNEQFF. The CDR3 DNA reads TGTGCCAGCAGTTTAGGGGCGGACGACCCCTACAATGAGCAGTTCTTC.